The 10 T cell receptor beta chains below all came from one sample that was sequenced in a study of molecular identifiers for immune sequencing clone quantification. TCRdb used MiXCR to reprocess the PCR reads, holding one entry per CDR3 protein. The repertoire holds about 510,000 distinct CDR3 sequences, with 25% as singletons. Sequencing was carried out using naive CD8+ T cells from blood, with Jurkat cell RNA spiked in. Noted subset: FACS-sorted CD8+CD4-CCR7+CD45RA+ naive T cells. All receptors derive from a human donor in good health. Some libraries in this study had Jurkat cell RNA spiked in.

There are a few counts of this clonotype. The chain has TRBV13 and TRBJ1-1, with 7 bases aligning to TRBD1. Germline CDR1 is PRHDT and CDR2 is FYEKMQ (reference sequence). This CDR3 is built from 14 residues. V shed 3 bases and J 5 bases; nucleotides not matched to a gene: 6. CDR3 in amino acids: CASSLTGRGTEAFF. Written as DNA, the CDR3 is TGTGCCAGCAGCTTGACAGGGAGAGGGACTGAAGCTTTCTTT.

Concerning this clonotype itself: A much larger clone is a single base away; this may be a read error. Here the CDR3 DNA reads TGTGCCAGCAGCGGGGGGTCAGCTGGAAACACCATATATTTT. This translates into CASSGGSAGNTIYF. V gene TRBV5-6 combines with J gene TRBJ1-3; D is perhaps TRBD1 (5 bases). The germline V gene encodes CDR1 SGHDT and CDR2 YYEEEE. This CDR3 contains 14 residues. V was shortened by 4 bases and J by 2 bases, with 10 bases between the two germline ends.

The chain has TRBV19 and TRBJ2-7, with a tentative D call TRBD2 (6 bases). With 3 bases removed from V and 3 bases from J, the gap between germline ends came to 12 bases. This CDR3 spans 14 amino acids. Per the germline V gene, CDR1 is LNHDA and CDR2 is SQIVND (reference sequence). CDR3 amino acids: CASSMEGSSYEQYF. The DNA of the CDR3 is TGTGCCAGTAGTATGGAGGGAAGTAGCTACGAGCAGTACTTC.

This clonotype was observed a few times. CDR3 region: CASSSILSRAAYNEQFF. CDR3 sequence (DNA): TGTGCCAGCAGTTCCATCCTTTCCCGGGCTGCCTACAATGAGCAGTTCTTC. J is TRBJ2-1 and V is TRBV27; unclear D gene. This CDR3 comprises 17 residues. V was pared by 4 bases and J by 2 bases, with 18 bases between. The germline gives CDR1 MNHEY, CDR2 SMNVEV (reference sequence).

This clonotype was picked up a small number of times. The chain combines TRBV28 with TRBJ1-4; D perhaps matches TRBD1 (5 bases). V was cut by 6 bases and J by 15 bases, with 26 bases left in between. Germline CDR1 is MDHEN and CDR2 is SYDVKM. The CDR3 spans 15 residues. Written as DNA, the CDR3 is TGTGCCAGCAGCCCCGGGCGGGGGGACCCTGAAGGAATGTTTTTT. It codes for CASSPGRGDPEGMFF. The whole variable domain, remainder taken from reference TRBV28 and TRBJ1-4, is DVKVTQSSRYLVKRTGEKVFLECVQDMDHENMFWYRQDPGLGLRLIYFSYDVKMKEKGDIPEGYSVSREKKERFSLILESASTNQTSMYLCASSPGRGDPEGMFFGSGTQLSVL.

The rearrangement links TRBV30 to TRBJ2-7, with TRBD1 matching over 9 bases. The CDR3 is made up of 15 amino acids. Germline-derived CDR1 and CDR2 are GTSNPN and SVGIG (reference sequence). With V trimmed by 3 bases and J by 4 bases, 10 bases remained unmatched. DNA of the CDR3: TGTGCCTGGAGCTGGGGACAGGGTAGTCTTTACGAGCAGTACTTC. Its translation: CAWSWGQGSLYEQYF.

Notes on this clonotype: This may come from a read error, since a much larger clone is one base off. The V and J genes are TRBV7-9 and TRBJ1-4; D is undetermined. The CDR3 is made up of 12 amino acids. Per the germline V gene, CDR1 is SEHNR and CDR2 is FQNEAQ (reference sequence). The chain's CDR3 is CASSPPVPKLVF. CDR3 in DNA: TGTGCCAGCAGCCCCCCCGTCCCCAAACTGGTTTTT.

On this clonotype itself: The junction and the germline gene differ at one end; a read error may be behind it. The CDR3, as DNA: TGTGCCAGCAGCTCTGGGACGGACATTCAGTACTTC. The encoded protein is CASSSGTDIQYF. V gene TRBV5-3 combines with J gene TRBJ2-4, with D perhaps given as TRBD1 or TRBD2 (5 bases each). TRBV5-3 is given ORF status, its function remaining uncertain. CDR3 size: 12 residues.

CDR3 protein: CASSLGGKLFF. CDR3 DNA sequence: TGTGCCAGCAGTTTAGGGGGTAAACTGTTTTTT. The chain combines TRBV27 with TRBJ1-4; D is possibly TRBD1 (5 bases). The V gene's germline CDR1 is MNHEY and CDR2 SMNVEV (reference sequence). CDR3 length: 11 residues. Trimming shortened V by 2 bases and J by 11 bases, and 6 bases separated the two germline ends. Full variable domain (remainder filled in from reference TRBV27 and TRBJ1-4): EAQVTQNPRYLITVTGKKLTVTCSQNMNHEYMSWYRQDPGLGLRQIYYSMNVEVTDKGDVPEGYKVSRKEKRNFPLILESPSPNQTSLYFCASSLGGKLFFGSGTQLSVL.

This rearrangement joins TRBV14 to TRBJ2-2, with 9 bases matching TRBD1. The V gene's germline CDR1 is SGHDN and CDR2 FVKESK. J lost 1 base, V lost 5 bases, and 8 bases had no gene match. The length of the CDR3 is 17 residues. In DNA, the CDR3 is TGTGCCAGCAGCAAAACCGGGACAGGGTGGAACACCGGGGAGCTGTTTTTT. It codes for CASSKTGTGWNTGELFF.